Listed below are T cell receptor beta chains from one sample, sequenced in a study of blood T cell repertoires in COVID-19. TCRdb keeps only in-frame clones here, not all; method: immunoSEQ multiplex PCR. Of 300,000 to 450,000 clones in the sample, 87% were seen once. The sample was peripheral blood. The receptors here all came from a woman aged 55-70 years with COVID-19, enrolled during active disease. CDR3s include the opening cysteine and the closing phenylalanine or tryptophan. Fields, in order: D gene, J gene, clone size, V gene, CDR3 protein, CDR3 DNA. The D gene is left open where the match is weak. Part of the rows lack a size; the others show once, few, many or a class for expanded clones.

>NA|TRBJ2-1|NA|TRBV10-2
CASSEPYMYNEQFF
TGCGCCAGCAGTGAGCCGTACATGTACAATGAGCAGTTCTTC
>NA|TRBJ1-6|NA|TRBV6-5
CATRYGGRTDSPLHF
TGTGCCACCCGATACGGCGGCAGAACCGATTCACCCCTCCACTTT
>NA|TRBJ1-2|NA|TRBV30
CAWGVGQAYGYTF
TGTGCCTGGGGGGTGGGGCAGGCCTATGGCTACACCTTC
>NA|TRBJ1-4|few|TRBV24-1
CATSDSRTVAEKLFF
TGTGCCACCAGTGATTCCCGGACTGTAGCGGAAAAACTGTTTTTT
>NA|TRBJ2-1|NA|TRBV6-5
CASSYNRNYNEQFF
TGTGCCAGCAGTTACAACAGGAATTACAATGAGCAGTTCTTC
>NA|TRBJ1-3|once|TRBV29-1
CSVAQGNTIYF
TGCAGCGTGGCTCAGGGAAACACCATATATTTT
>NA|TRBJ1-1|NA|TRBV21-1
CASSGSALTEAFF
TGTGCCAGCTCCGGTTCTGCATTGACTGAAGCTTTCTTT
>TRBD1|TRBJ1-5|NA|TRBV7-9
CASSYGTATQPQHF
TGTGCCAGCAGCTACGGGACAGCAACTCAGCCCCAGCATTTT
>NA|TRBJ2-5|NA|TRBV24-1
CATSDSGTSSETQYF
TGTGCCACCAGTGATTCAGGTACTAGCTCCGAGACCCAGTACTTC
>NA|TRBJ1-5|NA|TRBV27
CASSLSLTGNQPQHF
TGTGCCAGCAGCCTCAGTCTTACAGGTAATCAGCCCCAGCATTTT
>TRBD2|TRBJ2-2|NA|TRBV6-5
CASSYDQRGYTGELFF
TGTGCCAGCAGTTACGACCAGCGGGGGTACACCGGGGAGCTGTTTTTT
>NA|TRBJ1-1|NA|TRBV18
CASSPSGGLNTEAFF
TGTGCCAGCTCACCATCTGGGGGACTAAACACTGAAGCTTTCTTT
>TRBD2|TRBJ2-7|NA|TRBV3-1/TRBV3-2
CASSQGGGGGYYEQYF
TGTGCCAGCAGCCAAGGGGGAGGCGGGGGATACTACGAGCAGTACTTC
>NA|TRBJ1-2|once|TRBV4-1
CASSQTGLYGYTF
TGCGCCAGCAGCCAAACAGGGTTATATGGCTACACCTTC
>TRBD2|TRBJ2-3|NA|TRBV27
CASRTGLVDTQYF
TGTGCCAGCAGAACGGGACTAGTTGATACGCAGTATTTT
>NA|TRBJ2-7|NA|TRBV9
CASSVDLASYEQYF
TGTGCCAGCAGCGTAGACCTAGCTTCCTACGAGCAGTACTTC
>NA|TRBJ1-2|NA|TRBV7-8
CASSPDFYGYTF
TGTGCCAGCAGCCCGGACTTCTATGGCTACACCTTC
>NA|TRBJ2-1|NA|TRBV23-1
CASSQWPSSSYNEQFF
TGCGCCAGCAGTCAATGGCCCTCTAGCTCCTACAATGAGCAGTTCTTC
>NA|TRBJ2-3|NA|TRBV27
CASSLLRGDTQYF
TGTGCCAGCAGTCTTCTCAGGGGAGATACGCAGTATTTT
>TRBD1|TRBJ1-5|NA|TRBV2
CASGQGPVGGGNQPQHF
TGTGCCAGCGGACAGGGGCCGGTGGGGGGTGGCAATCAGCCCCAGCATTTT
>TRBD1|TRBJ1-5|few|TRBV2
CASSGLTGSNQPQHF
TGTGCCAGCAGTGGATTGACAGGGAGCAATCAGCCCCAGCATTTT
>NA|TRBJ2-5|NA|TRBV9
CASSPILMGAWETQYF
TGTGCCAGCAGCCCCATACTAATGGGGGCTTGGGAGACCCAGTACTTC
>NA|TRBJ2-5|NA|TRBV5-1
CASRRGLETQYF
TGCGCCAGCAGAAGGGGTCTGGAGACCCAGTACTTC
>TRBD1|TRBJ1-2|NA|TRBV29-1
CSVETGGTAYGYTF
TGCAGCGTTGAAACAGGGGGGACCGCCTATGGCTACACCTTC
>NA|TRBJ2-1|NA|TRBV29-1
CSVGQYHEQFF
TGCAGCGTAGGACAGTACCATGAGCAGTTCTTC
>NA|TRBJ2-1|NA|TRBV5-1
CASSLPSKQGPFHEQFF
TGCGCCAGCAGCTTGCCCTCAAAACAGGGACCTTTCCATGAGCAGTTCTTC
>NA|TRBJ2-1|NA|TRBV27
CASSLVAGSRAYNEQFF
TGTGCCAGCAGTTTAGTCGCAGGCTCGAGGGCCTACAATGAGCAGTTCTTC